The TCR beta chain described here comes from a study of regulatory T cells in long-lasting Graves disease. Study-wide background: Antithyroid drug use was under 3 months in newly diagnosed Graves' patients. Study results and limitations: TRBV28 was favored in persistent disease, as were TRBJ1-2 and TRBJ2-5. TCR diversity was lower in persistent Graves' patients (versus newly diagnosed ones).

Time point: newly diagnosed GD, antithyroid drugs for less than 3 months. PBMC RNA was the source of the TCR library. Germline values: CDR1 PRHDT, CDR2 FYEKMQ (reference sequence). This CDR3 is built from 15 residues. V was shortened by 3 bases and J by 1 base, with 12 bases between the two germline ends. Worth noting for this clonotype: Its specificity is not known.

Arm-PCR of CDR3 regions with iRepertoire HTBI primers generated TCR beta libraries. From the multiplex PCR reads, TCRdb called clonotypes with MiXCR, one entry per CDR3 protein. The table records 400,000 to 650,000 distinct CDR3 sequences, about 16% of them present only once. These same records also appear under a second study, on T cells in Graves' hyperthyroidism and ophthalmopathy. That investigation notes: Onset of ophthalmopathy came a median approximately 6 months after the model predicted it.

The chain has TRBV13 and TRBJ1-2, with D hard to call. The receptor's source is a woman aged 35 to 60 with Graves disease. The sample consisted of peripheral blood mononuclear cells (PBMCs), taken at new diagnosis, from a patient treated with antithyroid drugs. The CDR3 DNA sequence: TGTGCCAGCAGCTTGTGGCAGCGCTATAACTATGGCTACACCTTC. Amino acids: CASSLWQRYNYGYTF.